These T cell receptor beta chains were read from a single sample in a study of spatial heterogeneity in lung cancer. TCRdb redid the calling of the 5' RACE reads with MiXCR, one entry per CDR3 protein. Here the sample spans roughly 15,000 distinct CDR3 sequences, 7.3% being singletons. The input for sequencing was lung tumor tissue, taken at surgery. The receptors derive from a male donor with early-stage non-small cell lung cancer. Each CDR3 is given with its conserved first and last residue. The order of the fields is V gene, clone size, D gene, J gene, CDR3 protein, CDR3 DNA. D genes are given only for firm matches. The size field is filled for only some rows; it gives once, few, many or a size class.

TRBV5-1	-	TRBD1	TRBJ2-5	CASSVRGREETQYF	TGCGCCAGCAGCGTCAGGGGGCGCGAAGAGACCCAGTACTTC
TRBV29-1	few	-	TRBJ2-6	CSVAESGANVLTF	TGCAGCGTAGCCGAATCTGGGGCCAACGTCCTGACTTTC
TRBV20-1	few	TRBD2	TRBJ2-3	CSAAFSSSGGAADTQYF	TGCAGTGCAGCATTCTCCTCTAGCGGGGGGGCTGCGGATACGCAGTATTTT
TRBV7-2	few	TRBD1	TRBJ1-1	CASSSQGTGATEAFF	TGTGCCAGCAGCTCCCAAGGGACAGGGGCCACTGAAGCTTTCTTT
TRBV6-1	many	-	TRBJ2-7	CASSFSRDGYEQYF	TGTGCCAGCAGCTTCTCCCGGGACGGTTACGAGCAGTACTTC
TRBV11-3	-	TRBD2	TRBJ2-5	CASSSPLAGEPQETQYF	TGTGCCAGCAGCTCACCCCTAGCGGGAGAGCCACAAGAGACCCAGTACTTC
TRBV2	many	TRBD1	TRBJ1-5	CASQDRPRGNQPQHF	TGTGCCAGCCAGGACAGGCCGAGGGGCAATCAGCCCCAGCATTTT
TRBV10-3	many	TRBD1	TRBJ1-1	CAIRTGGLNTEAFF	TGTGCCATCAGAACAGGGGGTTTGAACACTGAAGCTTTCTTT
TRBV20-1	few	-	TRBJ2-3	CSARHETDTQYF	TGCAGTGCTAGACACGAGACAGATACGCAGTATTTT
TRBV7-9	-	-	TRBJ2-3	CASSLIRQQAVDTQYF	TGTGCCAGCAGCTTAATTAGGCAACAAGCGGTGGATACGCAGTATTTT
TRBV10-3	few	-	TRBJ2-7	CAISPVTGFDEQYF	TGTGCCATCAGTCCAGTTACGGGGTTCGACGAGCAGTACTTC
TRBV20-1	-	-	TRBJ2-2	CSARRGGTGELFF	TGCAGTGCTAGACGTGGGGGAACCGGGGAGCTGTTTTTT
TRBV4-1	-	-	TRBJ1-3	CASSHGTGSQWGNTIYF	TGCGCCAGCAGCCACGGGACCGGGTCCCAGTGGGGAAACACCATATATTTT
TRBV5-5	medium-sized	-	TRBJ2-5	CASSTRTGGETQYF	TGTGCCAGCAGCACCCGGACTGGGGGAGAGACCCAGTACTTC
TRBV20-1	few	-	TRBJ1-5	CSARVEEIGNQPQHF	TGCAGTGCTAGAGTAGAGGAAATCGGCAATCAGCCCCAGCATTTT
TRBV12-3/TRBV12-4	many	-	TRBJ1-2	CASSPGNYGYTF	TGTGCCAGCAGCCCAGGGAACTATGGCTACACCTTC